This TCR beta chain was obtained from a study of Graves' ophthalmopathy and Graves' hyperthyroidism. This clonotype has at least ten counts. Losses at the gene ends were 2 bases for V and 5 bases for J; bases not matched to a gene: 7. The germline V gene has CDR1 MGHRA and CDR2 YSYEKL. The CDR3 is made up of 16 amino acids. The TCR beta CDR3 regions underwent amplification from RNA transcripts. HTBI primers were used in a first-round RT-PCR, which preceded a second-round multiplex PCR. TCRdb redid the calling of the multiplex PCR reads with MiXCR, one entry per CDR3 protein. The sample yields roughly 610,000 distinct CDR3 sequences, about a fifth seen once.

The sequence came from a woman under 30 with stable Graves' hyperthyroidism. Some clones in this sample may be carry-over from other donors' samples. The sample consisted of peripheral blood. The V call is TRBV4-1, the J call TRBJ2-5, with 11 bases fitting TRBD1. The CDR3 loop reads CASSQRDRGFAETQYF. For the CDR3, the DNA is TGCGCCAGCAGCCAAAGGGACAGGGGGTTTGCGGAGACCCAGTACTTC.